Shown below are 21 T cell receptor beta chains from a single sample sequenced in a study of blood T cells in healthy people across ages (dated by TCRdb to between 2014 and 2016). Library generation was performed with 5' RACE. The run used an Illumina HiSeq 2500. A second PCR of 7 to 11 cycles was performed with a sample-barcoded 5' primer and a J-beta primer mix. TCRdb reworked the public reads: Q25 trimming with fastp, MiXCR clone assembly, productive beta chains retained. Each record represents a unique CDR3 protein, reported with the most common genes and DNA among its rows. The sample table holds 1 million or so distinct CDR3 sequences, of which under 55% were seen once. The top ten clonotypes cover about 19% of the sample. The specimen was blood. The receptors stem from a woman between 55 and 75 years old in good health.

The chain recombines TRBV2 with TRBJ2-4, with D tentatively TRBD1 (5 bases). The J call could be wrong; TRBJ2-7 is a better fit for the DNA end. Germline CDR1 reads SNHLY; CDR2 reads FYNNEI. The CDR3 length is 14 residues. The chain's CDR3 is CASSASRQLYEQYF. The DNA of the CDR3 is TGTGCCAGCAGTGCGTCGAGACAGCTCTACGAGCAGTACTTC.

The V call is TRBV27, the J call TRBJ2-5; D is ambiguous. The J call may be wrong; the DNA end is better matched by TRBJ2-7. This CDR3 comprises 15 residues. The germline gives CDR1 MNHEY, CDR2 SMNVEV (reference sequence). CDR3 nucleotide sequence: TGTGCCAGCAGTTTAGACCTACGAGAGAGAGACGAGCAGTACTTC. It translates to CASSLDLRERDEQYF.

The chain links TRBV6-5 to TRBJ2-5; D is unresolved. The ends were cut back, 2 bases at V and 4 bases at J, with 11 bases in the middle. Germline lookup yields CDR1 MNHEY and CDR2 SVGAGI. The CDR3 is 14 residues long. The DNA for the CDR3 is TGTGCCAGCAGTTACGGTGGCGACCGAGAGACCCAGTACTTC. Translation: CASSYGGDRETQYF.

The chain joins TRBV6-5 to TRBJ2-5, with D possibly being TRBD2 (6 bases). CDR3 length equals 15 residues. V was cut by 6 bases and J by 5 bases, with 19 bases left in between. Germline V CDR1 and CDR2: MNHEY, SVGAGI. CDR3 in amino acids: CASRFASAKGETQYF. The CDR3 DNA follows: TGTGCCAGCAGATTTGCTAGCGCCAAGGGGGAGACCCAGTACTTC.

This clonotype was seen a handful of times. V usage is TRBV6-1 and J usage is TRBJ1-2, with D unresolved. The CDR3 runs to 13 residues. V lost 4 bases and J 3 bases, leaving 9 bases between the germline ends. Germline V CDR1 and CDR2: MNHNS, SASEGT. CDR3 loop: CASSGGSHYGYTF. DNA of the CDR3: TGTGCCAGCAGTGGAGGCTCCCACTATGGCTACACCTTC.

The chain has TRBV2 and TRBJ1-2; 10 nucleotides align to TRBD1. This CDR3 contains 16 residues. Germline CDR1 reads SNHLY; CDR2 reads FYNNEI. The V and J ends lost 2 bases and 6 bases, in that order; junction bases with no gene match: 9. DNA of the CDR3: TGTGCCAGCAGTGAATACGGACAGGGGGTCGGTGATGGCTACACCTTC. Its translation is CASSEYGQGVGDGYTF.

The rearrangement joins TRBV7-3 to TRBJ2-5, with unresolved D. V was shortened by 5 bases and J by 3 bases, with 10 bases between the two germline ends. The CDR3 sequence is 13 residues long. The germline gives CDR1 SGHTA, CDR2 FQGTGA. The CDR3 here is CASSVSREETQYF. The CDR3 bases are TGTGCCAGCAGCGTAAGTAGGGAAGAGACCCAGTACTTC. Full variable domain (missing parts from reference TRBV7-3 and TRBJ2-5): GAGVSQTPSNKVTEKGKYVELRCDPISGHTALYWYRQSLGQGPEFLIYFQGTGAADDSGLPNDRFFAVRPEGSVSTLKIQRTERGDSAVYLCASSVSREETQYFGPGTRLLVL.

The chain uses TRBV27 and TRBJ1-2, with no clear D. V shed 4 bases and J shed 4 bases, with 10 bases lying between them. The length of the CDR3 is 13 residues. Germline assignment: CDR1 MNHEY and CDR2 SMNVEV (reference sequence). CDR3 in amino acids: CASSSAGLYGYTF. CDR3 bases: TGTGCCAGCAGTTCAGCCGGGCTCTATGGCTACACCTTC.

The chain uses TRBV15 and TRBJ2-4; maybe TRBD1 (5 bases). Germline V gives CDR1 LNHNV, CDR2 YYDKDF (reference sequence). V lost 6 bases and J lost 8, with 14 bases in between. CDR3 length equals 13 residues. DNA for the CDR3: TGTGCCACCAGATCGCAGGGATCGGACATTCAGTACTTC. Translating gives CATRSQGSDIQYF.

The J gene is TRBJ1-1, the V gene TRBV3-1, with 7 positions matching TRBD1. The CDR3 is 15 residues long. Germline CDR1 reads LGHDT; CDR2 reads YNNKEL (reference sequence). Trimming cost V 3 bases and J 5 bases; bases outside gene matches: 9. In nucleotides, the CDR3 is TGTGCCAGCAGCCATTCCGACAGGGTTGGGACTGAAGCTTTCTTT. Amino acids: CASSHSDRVGTEAFF.

The V gene is TRBV28, the J gene TRBJ2-7; D unresolved. The CDR3 runs 15 residues. The germline V gene encodes CDR1 MDHEN and CDR2 SYDVKM. Deletions cut 4 bases from V and 0 bases from J, with 13 bases between. The CDR3 loop is CASSSPRTDSYEQYF. As DNA, the CDR3 is TGTGCCAGCAGTTCCCCCCGTACAGACTCCTACGAGCAGTACTTC.

The gene calls are TRBV11-2 and TRBJ2-1; D not certain. V dropped 0 bases and J dropped 11 bases, with 11 bases sitting between them. The CDR3 extends over 13 amino acids. Germline V gives CDR1 SGHAT, CDR2 FQNNGV. The CDR3 DNA sequence: TGTGCCAGCAGCTTAGATGGGCCCGCGAAGCAGTTCTTC. It codes for CASSLDGPAKQFF.

V gene TRBV6-5 combines with J gene TRBJ2-7, with 11 nucleotides matching TRBD2. From germline, CDR1 is MNHEY and CDR2 SVGAGI. Trimming at V came to 5 bases and at J to 4 bases, leaving 4 bases not matched to a gene. The CDR3 totals 14 residues. The CDR3 loop reads CASSKLAGVYEQYF. The CDR3 DNA sequence: TGTGCCAGCAGTAAACTAGCGGGAGTGTACGAGCAGTACTTC.

This clonotype was counted only a few times. The chain uses TRBV4-1 and TRBJ2-1; 11 nucleotides align to TRBD1. Germline CDR1 reads MGHRA; CDR2 reads YSYEKL. Losses at the gene ends were 1 base for V and 0 bases for J; bases not matched to a gene: 2. The CDR3 length is 17 residues. The CDR3 reads CASSQAGQGASYNEQFF. CDR3 coding DNA: TGCGCCAGCAGCCAAGCCGGACAGGGGGCCTCCTACAATGAGCAGTTCTTC.

V is TRBV27 and J is TRBJ2-7; no clear D gene. Deletions cut 2 bases from V and 8 bases from J, with 16 bases between. The CDR3 extends over 14 amino acids. Germline CDR1 MNHEY, CDR2 SMNVEV (reference sequence). The CDR3 sequence is CASSLGIRVRQQYF. The CDR3 nucleotides read TGTGCCAGCAGTTTAGGAATTAGAGTAAGGCAGCAGTACTTC.

On this clonotype: One end of the junction varies from germline; a read error may be responsible. The chain joins TRBV6-6 to TRBJ2-7; D is tentatively TRBD1 or TRBD2 (5 bases each). Germline CDR1 MNHNY, CDR2 SVGAGI (reference sequence). CDR3 length: 15 residues. CDR3 protein: CAGSASGTYAYEQYF. The DNA for the CDR3 is TGTGCCGGCAGTGCGTCCGGGACCTACGCCTACGAGCAGTACTTC.

The rearrangement links TRBV5-1 to TRBJ2-3, with 8 bases aligning to TRBD2. Germline V gene data show CDR1 as SGHRS and CDR2 as YFSETQ. The CDR3 runs 17 residues. V dropped 4 bases and J dropped 2; count of bases not matched to a gene: 12. The CDR3, as DNA: TGCGCCAGCAGCATTACTACTAGCGGACGTGACACAGATACGCAGTATTTT. Protein sequence: CASSITTSGRDTDTQYF.

A note on this clonotype: One end of the junction fails to match germline, which may point to a read error. The chain has TRBV6-2 or TRBV6-3 and TRBJ2-4, with a possible D match to TRBD2 (5 bases). CDR1 MNHEY and CDR2 SVGEGT come from the germline V gene. The CDR3 totals 16 residues. The CDR3 spells CASSTRSDLAKNSQYF. The CDR3, as DNA: TGTGCCAGCAGTACTCGAAGCGATCTAGCCAAAAACAGTCAGTACTTC.

This clonotype was observed a few times. J is TRBJ2-7 and V is TRBV20-1; possibly TRBD1 for D (6 bases). Trimming removed 4 bases from V and 2 bases from J, with 15 bases in between. This CDR3 comprises 14 residues. Germline V gene sequence: CDR1 DFQATT, CDR2 SNEGSKA (reference sequence). Here the CDR3 DNA reads TGCAGTGCTATTGGGCAGGGGATTACCTACGAGCAGTACTTC. Its protein product is CSAIGQGITYEQYF.

The V call is TRBV6-6, the J call TRBJ2-7; D is possibly TRBD1 or TRBD2 (5 bases each). Germline values: CDR1 MNHNY, CDR2 SVGAGI (reference sequence). V was cut by 7 bases and J by 3 bases, with 16 bases left in between. The CDR3 loop spans 14 amino acids. CDR3 protein: CASNYGATDYEQYF. CDR3 sequence (DNA): TGTGCCAGCAACTACGGGGCGACGGACTACGAGCAGTACTTC.

This clonotype was counted only a few times. V is TRBV12-3 or TRBV12-4 and J is TRBJ2-2, with 7 bases matching TRBD2. V lost 8 bases, J lost 1 base, and 4 bases stayed unmatched. The CDR3 covers 14 residues. The CDR3 sequence is CASRSGVNTGELFF. As DNA, the CDR3 is TGTGCCAGCCGGAGCGGGGTGAACACCGGGGAGCTGTTTTTT.